This is a list of T cell receptor beta chains from one sample in a study of breast tumors, draining lymph nodes, adjacent tissues. TCRdb independently ran MiXCR on the multiplex PCR reads; one entry per CDR3 protein. The table shows around 250,000 distinct CDR3 sequences, with about 34% occurring only once. Sequenced: axillary lymph node tissue. The receptors shown here come from a female donor with breast cancer. Some clones in this sample may be carry-over from other donors' samples. Each CDR3 is given with its conserved first and last residue. A D gene is named only where the DNA matches it firmly. Only part of the rows carry a size: once, few, many, or a class if the clone is expanded.

d_gene,v_gene,j_gene,abundance,CDR3nt,CDR3aa
NA,TRBV20-1,TRBJ2-3,NA,TGCAGTGCTAGAACAACCCTAGGGGCGGGGGCGGGCACAGATACGCAGTATTTT,CSARTTLGAGAGTDTQYF
TRBD1,TRBV20-1,TRBJ1-5,NA,TGCAGTGCTACTCGACAGGGGGGTTACACTGAGCAGCCCCAGCATTTT,CSATRQGGYTEQPQHF
TRBD1,TRBV20-1,TRBJ1-2,many,TGCAGTGCTAAGCACAGGGGGGTCTATGGCTACACCTTC,CSAKHRGVYGYTF
NA,TRBV7-9,TRBJ1-2,many,TGTGCCAGCAGCTTAAGGGGCGATGGCTACACCTTC,CASSLRGDGYTF
TRBD2,TRBV9,TRBJ2-2,NA,TGTGCCAGCAGACTAGCGGGAGTTTCGAACACCGGGGCGCTGTTTTTT,CASRLAGVSNTGALFF
NA,TRBV2,TRBJ2-3,many,TGTGCCAGCAGTGAATCCCCTAGCACAGATACGCAGTATTTT,CASSESPSTDTQYF
NA,TRBV4-1,TRBJ2-4,NA,TGCGCCAGCAGCCAAGAGGAGAGAAACATTCAGTACTTC,CASSQEERNIQYF
NA,TRBV6-2/TRBV6-3,TRBJ1-2,NA,TGTGCCAGCAGTTTTTCGGGCCCAGGACTAGTAGGCTACACCTTC,CASSFSGPGLVGYTF
TRBD1,TRBV20-1,TRBJ1-4,many,TGCAGTGCTAGGGCTCCGACAGGGGGCGTTGAAAAACTGTTTTTT,CSARAPTGGVEKLFF
NA,TRBV5-6,TRBJ2-2,many,TGTGCCAGCAGCTTTTTTTCCACCGGGGAGCTGTTTTTT,CASSFFSTGELFF
TRBD1,TRBV7-9,TRBJ1-2,many,TGTGCCAGCAGCTCAGCCCGGGACAGGGTACACGGCTACACCTTC,CASSSARDRVHGYTF
TRBD2,TRBV2,TRBJ2-5,medium-sized,TGTGCCAGCTCGGAGAGCGGGGGGAACCAAGAGACCCAGTACTTC,CASSESGGNQETQYF
NA,TRBV6-5,TRBJ1-2,many,TGTACCAGCAGTGGAGCCGGGGGTGGCTACACCTTC,CTSSGAGGGYTF
TRBD1,TRBV10-3,TRBJ2-6,NA,TGTGCCACTGGACAGGGGGCGCCTGGGGCCAACGTCCTGACTTTC,CATGQGAPGANVLTF
NA,TRBV7-9,TRBJ2-3,NA,TGTGCCAGCAGCTCGCAGGGGAACACAGATACGCAGTATTTT,CASSSQGNTDTQYF
NA,TRBV7-2,TRBJ2-2,many,TGTGCCAGCAGCTCGGGACAGAACACCGGGGAGCTGTTTTTT,CASSSGQNTGELFF
TRBD2,TRBV20-1,TRBJ2-2,many,TGCAGTGCTCCGAGCGGGAGGAACACCGGGGAGCTGTTTTTT,CSAPSGRNTGELFF
NA,TRBV7-9,TRBJ1-1,once,TGTGCCAGCAGCTTAGCGCTCTCGGCTGAAGCTTTCTTT,CASSLALSAEAFF
NA,TRBV3-1,TRBJ1-5,many,TGTGCCAGCAGCCAAGATCCCCGAAACAATCAGCCCCAGCATTTT,CASSQDPRNNQPQHF
TRBD1,TRBV2,TRBJ2-7,NA,TGTGCCAGCGAGGGACAGAACTCCTACGAGCAGTACTTC,CASEGQNSYEQYF
NA,TRBV5-1,TRBJ2-3,NA,TGCGCCAGCAGCCTGACTAGCGGGACAGGGGTCGGTACGCAGTATTTT,CASSLTSGTGVGTQYF
TRBD1,TRBV11-2,TRBJ2-1,many,TGTGCCAGCAGCACTCGACAGGGGAAGTCCTACAATGAGCAGTTCTTC,CASSTRQGKSYNEQFF
TRBD2,TRBV7-6,TRBJ2-3,many,TGTGCCAGCAGCCCCGGACTAGCGGGAGGCCTAGATACGCAGTATTTT,CASSPGLAGGLDTQYF
NA,TRBV25-1,TRBJ1-6,NA,TGTGCCAGCAGTGAGGCAGGCGGGGGGTCACCCCTCCACTTT,CASSEAGGGSPLHF
NA,TRBV6-1,TRBJ1-5,NA,TGTGCCAGCACCATAAACTACGGGAGGGCGGTAGGAGAGCCCCAGCATTTT,CASTINYGRAVGEPQHF
NA,TRBV7-2,TRBJ2-7,many,TGTGCCAGCAGCCCCGACTACAACTACGAGCAGTACTTC,CASSPDYNYEQYF
TRBD2,TRBV6-1,TRBJ2-5,many,TGTGCCAGCAGCGCGGGAGGTCGGCGACAAGAGACCCAGTACTTC,CASSAGGRRQETQYF
NA,TRBV2,TRBJ1-5,NA,TGTGCCAGCAGTCGAACAGGCCTCAATCAGCCCCAGCATTTT,CASSRTGLNQPQHF
TRBD1,TRBV25-1,TRBJ1-2,NA,TGTGCCAGCAGTGGATCCTCGACAGGGAGCTATGGCTACACCTTC,CASSGSSTGSYGYTF
NA,TRBV24-1,TRBJ2-1,many,TGTGCCACCAGTGAAAACAGAGAAGGGGCACGCGGTGAGCAGTTCTTC,CATSENREGARGEQFF
NA,TRBV6-2/TRBV6-3,TRBJ1-6,many,TGTGCCAGCAGTTACTGGACATCACCACCCCTCCACTTT,CASSYWTSPPLHF
TRBD2,TRBV5-1,TRBJ2-2,NA,TGCGCCAGCAGCTCCGGGACTAGCGTCACCGGGGAGCTGTTTTTT,CASSSGTSVTGELFF
NA,TRBV7-3,TRBJ2-1,NA,TGTGCCAGCAGCCAATTACGGCGAACGGGGGCTGAGCAGCTCTTC,CASSQLRRTGAEQLF
TRBD1,TRBV19,TRBJ2-7,many,TGTGCCAGTAGTACCACCCGGGACAGGGGGCTCGACGAGCAGTACTTC,CASSTTRDRGLDEQYF
NA,TRBV7-2,TRBJ2-2,NA,TGTGCCAGCAGCTTAAGGGAGAGCGGGGAGCTGTTTTTT,CASSLRESGELFF
TRBD2,TRBV29-1,TRBJ2-1,NA,TGCAGCGTGACTAGCGGGAGGATTGATGAGCAGTTCTTC,CSVTSGRIDEQFF
NA,TRBV5-1,TRBJ2-3,NA,TGCGCCAGCAGCCCCCAACAGGGAGGAGAGCAGTATTTT,CASSPQQGGEQYF
TRBD1,TRBV2,TRBJ1-5,NA,TGTGCCAGCCGACCTATTCCGGGACAGGGACCCAATCAGCCCCAGCATTTT,CASRPIPGQGPNQPQHF
TRBD1,TRBV2,TRBJ1-2,NA,TGTGCCAGCATCACGTCAGGGGGCAACACCTTC,CASITSGGNTF
TRBD1,TRBV24-1,TRBJ2-1,NA,TGTGCCACCAGTGATACGGACAGGGTATGCGGCAATGAGCAGTTCTTC,CATSDTDRVCGNEQFF
NA,TRBV12-3/TRBV12-4,TRBJ2-5,many,TGTGCCAGCAGTTTCACTCAGACGCAAGAGACCCAGTACTTC,CASSFTQTQETQYF
TRBD2,TRBV10-2,TRBJ2-2,NA,TGCGCCAGCACCAAAAGGACTAGCGGGGGGGCGAGCACCGGGGAGCTGTTTTTT,CASTKRTSGGASTGELFF
NA,TRBV19,TRBJ2-7,many,TGTGCCAGTAGTATAGTTGGGACTCTCTACGAGCAGTACTTC,CASSIVGTLYEQYF
TRBD2,TRBV7-9,TRBJ2-1,many,TGTGCCAGCAGCTCCGGGGGTAGCGGGAGCTCCTACAATGAGCAGTTCTTC,CASSSGGSGSSYNEQFF
NA,TRBV6-5,TRBJ1-5,many,TGTGCCAGCAGGGATGGGGCTAATCAGCCCCAGCATTTT,CASRDGANQPQHF
TRBD2,TRBV7-3,TRBJ2-1,many,TGTGCCAGCAGCGTACTAGCGGGGGGGCCAAATGAGCAGTTCTTC,CASSVLAGGPNEQFF
NA,TRBV29-1,TRBJ2-7,many,TGCAGCGTTGCCGAGGGTCGCTACGAGCAGTACTTC,CSVAEGRYEQYF
TRBD1,TRBV6-6,TRBJ2-7,NA,TGTGCCAGCAGTCACCAGGGGGAATACGAGCAGTACTTC,CASSHQGEYEQYF
NA,TRBV9,TRBJ1-5,many,TGTGCCAGCAGCGTAGGGGACAGCAATCAGCCCCAGCATTTT,CASSVGDSNQPQHF
NA,TRBV13,TRBJ1-4,many,TGTGCCAGCAGCTATGGCGGGACATCGAGGGAAAAACTGTTTTTT,CASSYGGTSREKLFF
TRBD1,TRBV12-3/TRBV12-4,TRBJ1-6,many,TGTGCCAGCAACCGGGACAGGGAGAGGAGTTCACCCCTCCACTTT,CASNRDRERSSPLHF
NA,TRBV20-1,TRBJ2-7,many,TGCAGTGCTAGGGGACCTTCCTACGAGCAGTACTTC,CSARGPSYEQYF
NA,TRBV6-5,TRBJ1-2,NA,TGTGCCAGCAGAACCCTAACAGATGGCTACACCTTC,CASRTLTDGYTF
NA,TRBV12-3/TRBV12-4,TRBJ1-6,NA,TGTGCCGGCAGGGAAGGAGGGAGCAGGAATTCACCCCTCCACTTT,CAGREGGSRNSPLHF